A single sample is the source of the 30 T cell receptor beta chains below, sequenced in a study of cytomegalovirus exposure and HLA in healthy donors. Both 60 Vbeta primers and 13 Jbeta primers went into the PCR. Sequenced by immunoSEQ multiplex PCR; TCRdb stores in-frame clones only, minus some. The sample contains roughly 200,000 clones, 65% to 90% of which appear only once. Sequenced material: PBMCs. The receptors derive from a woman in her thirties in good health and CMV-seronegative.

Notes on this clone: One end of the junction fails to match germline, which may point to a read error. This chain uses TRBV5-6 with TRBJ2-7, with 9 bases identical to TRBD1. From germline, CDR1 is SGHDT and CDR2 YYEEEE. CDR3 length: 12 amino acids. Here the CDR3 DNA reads TGTGCCAGCAGCTTGACCCCCGGGACAGGGTCGTTC. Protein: CASSLTPGTGSF.

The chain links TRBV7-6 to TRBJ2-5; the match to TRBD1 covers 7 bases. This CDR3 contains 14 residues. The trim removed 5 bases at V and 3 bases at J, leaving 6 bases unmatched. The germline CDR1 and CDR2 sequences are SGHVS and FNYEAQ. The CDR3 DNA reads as TGTGCCAGCAGCCAGCTAACAGGGGAAGAGACCCAGTACTTC. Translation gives CASSQLTGEETQYF.

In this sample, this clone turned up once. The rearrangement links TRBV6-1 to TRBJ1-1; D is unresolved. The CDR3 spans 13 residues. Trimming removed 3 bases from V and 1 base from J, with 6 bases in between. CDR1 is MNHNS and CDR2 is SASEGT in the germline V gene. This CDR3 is CASSDEGNTEAFF. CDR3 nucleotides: TGTGCCAGCAGTGATGAGGGGAACACTGAAGCTTTCTTT.

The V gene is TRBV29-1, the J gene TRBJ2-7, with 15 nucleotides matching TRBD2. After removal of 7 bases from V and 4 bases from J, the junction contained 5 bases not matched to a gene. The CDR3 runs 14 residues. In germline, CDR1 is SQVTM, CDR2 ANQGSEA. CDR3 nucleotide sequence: TGCAGCGCTGGGACTAGCGGGGGGCGGTACGAGCAGTACTTC. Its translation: CSAGTSGGRYEQYF.

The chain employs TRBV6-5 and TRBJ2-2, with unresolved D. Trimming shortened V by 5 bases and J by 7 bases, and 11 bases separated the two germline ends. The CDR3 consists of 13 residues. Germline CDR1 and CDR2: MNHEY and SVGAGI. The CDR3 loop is CASSPRVDGELFF. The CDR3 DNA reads TGTGCCAGCAGTCCTCGTGTAGACGGGGAGCTGTTTTTT.

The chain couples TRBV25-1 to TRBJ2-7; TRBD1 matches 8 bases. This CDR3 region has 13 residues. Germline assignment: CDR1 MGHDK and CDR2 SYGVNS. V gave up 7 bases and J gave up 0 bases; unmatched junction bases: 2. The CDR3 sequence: CASMDRASYEQYF. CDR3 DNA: TGTGCCAGCATGGACAGGGCCTCCTACGAGCAGTACTTC.

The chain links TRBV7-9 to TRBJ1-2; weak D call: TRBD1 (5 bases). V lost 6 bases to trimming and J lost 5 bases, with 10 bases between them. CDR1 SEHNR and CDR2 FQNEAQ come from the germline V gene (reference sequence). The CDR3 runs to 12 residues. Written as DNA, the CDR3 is TGTGCCAGCAGTCTGACAGATTATGGCTACACCTTC. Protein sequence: CASSLTDYGYTF. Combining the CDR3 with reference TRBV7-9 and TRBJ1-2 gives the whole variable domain DTGVSQNPRHKITKRGQNVTFRCDPISEHNRLYWYRQTLGQGPEFLTYFQNEAQLEKSRLLSDRFSAERPKGSFSTLEIQRTEQGDSAMYLCASSLTDYGYTFGSGTRLTVV.

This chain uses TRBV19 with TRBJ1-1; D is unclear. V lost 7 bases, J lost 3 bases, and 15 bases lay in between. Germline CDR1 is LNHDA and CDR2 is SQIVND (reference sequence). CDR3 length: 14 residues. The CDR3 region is CASKVTGKYTEAFF. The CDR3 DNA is TGTGCCAGTAAGGTGACGGGAAAGTACACTGAAGCTTTCTTT.

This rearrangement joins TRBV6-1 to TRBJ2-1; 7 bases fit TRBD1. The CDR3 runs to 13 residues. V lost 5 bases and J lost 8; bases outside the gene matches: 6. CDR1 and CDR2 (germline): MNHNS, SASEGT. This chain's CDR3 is CASSRQGNDEQFF. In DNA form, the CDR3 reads TGTGCCAGCAGTAGACAGGGTAACGATGAGCAGTTCTTC.

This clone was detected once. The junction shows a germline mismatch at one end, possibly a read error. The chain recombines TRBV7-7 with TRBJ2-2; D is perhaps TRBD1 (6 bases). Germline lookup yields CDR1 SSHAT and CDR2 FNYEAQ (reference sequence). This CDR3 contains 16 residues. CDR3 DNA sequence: TGTGCTAGCAGCTTACCGACAGGAAAGAACACCGGGGAGCTGTTTTTT. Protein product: CASSLPTGKNTGELFF.

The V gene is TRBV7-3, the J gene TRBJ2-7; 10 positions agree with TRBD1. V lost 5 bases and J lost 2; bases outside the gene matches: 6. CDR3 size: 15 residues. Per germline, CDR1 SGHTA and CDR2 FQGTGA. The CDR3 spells CASSLDRGLTYEQYF. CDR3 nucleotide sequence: TGTGCCAGCAGCCTCGACAGGGGGCTTACCTACGAGCAGTACTTC.

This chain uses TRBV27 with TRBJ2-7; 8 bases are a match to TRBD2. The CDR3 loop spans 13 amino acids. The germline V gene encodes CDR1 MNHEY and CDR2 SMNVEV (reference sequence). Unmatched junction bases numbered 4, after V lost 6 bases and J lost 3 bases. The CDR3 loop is CASRLAENYEQYF. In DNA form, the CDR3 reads TGTGCCAGCAGACTAGCGGAGAACTACGAGCAGTACTTC.

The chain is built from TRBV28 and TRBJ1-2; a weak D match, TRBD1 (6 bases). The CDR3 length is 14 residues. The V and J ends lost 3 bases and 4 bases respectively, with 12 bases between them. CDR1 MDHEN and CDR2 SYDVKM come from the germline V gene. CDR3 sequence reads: CASSFPGQLYGYTF. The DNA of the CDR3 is TGTGCCAGCAGTTTTCCGGGACAACTCTATGGCTACACCTTC.

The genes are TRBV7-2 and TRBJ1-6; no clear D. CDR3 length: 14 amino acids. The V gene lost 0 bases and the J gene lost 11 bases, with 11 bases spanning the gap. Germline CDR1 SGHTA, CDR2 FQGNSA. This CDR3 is CASSLAVSRTPLHF. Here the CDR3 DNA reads TGTGCCAGCAGCTTAGCGGTGTCTAGGACACCCCTCCACTTT.

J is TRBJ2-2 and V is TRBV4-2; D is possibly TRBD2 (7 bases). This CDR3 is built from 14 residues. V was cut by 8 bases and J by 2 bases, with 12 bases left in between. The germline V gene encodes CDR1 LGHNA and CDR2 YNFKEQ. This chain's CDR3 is CASRRGANTGELFF. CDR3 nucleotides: TGTGCCAGCCGACGGGGGGCCAACACCGGGGAGCTGTTTTTT.

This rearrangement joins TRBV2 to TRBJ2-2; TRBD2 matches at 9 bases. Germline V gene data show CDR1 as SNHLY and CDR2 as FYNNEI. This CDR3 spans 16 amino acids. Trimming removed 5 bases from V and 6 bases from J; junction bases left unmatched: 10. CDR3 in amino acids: CASSWTSASRSGELFF. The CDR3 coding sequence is TGTGCCAGCAGTTGGACTAGCGCCTCCCGTTCCGGGGAGCTGTTTTTT.

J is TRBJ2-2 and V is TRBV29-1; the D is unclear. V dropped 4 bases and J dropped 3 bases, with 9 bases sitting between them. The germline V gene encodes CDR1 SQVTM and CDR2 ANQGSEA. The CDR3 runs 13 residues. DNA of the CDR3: TGCAGCGTTGGGCCCTTCGACACCGGGGAGCTGTTTTTT. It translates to CSVGPFDTGELFF.

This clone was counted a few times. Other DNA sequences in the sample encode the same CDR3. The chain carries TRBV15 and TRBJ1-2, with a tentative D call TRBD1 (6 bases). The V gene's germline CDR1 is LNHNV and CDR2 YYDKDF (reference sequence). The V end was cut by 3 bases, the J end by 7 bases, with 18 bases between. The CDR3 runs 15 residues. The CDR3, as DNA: TGTGCCACCAGCAGCGAGAGGCTGGGGGCGGGTGGCTACACCTTC. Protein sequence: CATSSERLGAGGYTF.

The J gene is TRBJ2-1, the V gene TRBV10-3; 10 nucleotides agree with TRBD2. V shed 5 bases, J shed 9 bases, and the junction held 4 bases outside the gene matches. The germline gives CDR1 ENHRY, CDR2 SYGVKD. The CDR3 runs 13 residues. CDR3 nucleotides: TGTGCCATCAGTCTCAGCGGGGGGGGTGAGCAGTTCTTC. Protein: CAISLSGGGEQFF.

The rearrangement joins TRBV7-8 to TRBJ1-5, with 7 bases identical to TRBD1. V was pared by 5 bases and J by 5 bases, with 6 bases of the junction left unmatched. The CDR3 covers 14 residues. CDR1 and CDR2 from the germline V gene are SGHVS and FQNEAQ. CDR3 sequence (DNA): TGTGCCAGCAGCACCGGGACAGCCCATCAGCCCCAGCATTTT. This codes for CASSTGTAHQPQHF.

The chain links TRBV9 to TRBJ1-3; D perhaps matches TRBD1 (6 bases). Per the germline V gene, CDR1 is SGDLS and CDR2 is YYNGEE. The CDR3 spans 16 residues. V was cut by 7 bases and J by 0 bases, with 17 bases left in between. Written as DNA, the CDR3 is TGTGCCAGCTCCAATGTCGGGACAAGCTCTGGAAACACCATATATTTT. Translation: CASSNVGTSSGNTIYF.

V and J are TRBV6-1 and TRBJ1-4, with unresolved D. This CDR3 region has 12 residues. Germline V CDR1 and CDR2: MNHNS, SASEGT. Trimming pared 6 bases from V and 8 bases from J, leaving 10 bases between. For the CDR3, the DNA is TGTGCCAGCAGGACCGAGGAGGAAAAACTGTTTTTT. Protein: CASRTEEEKLFF.

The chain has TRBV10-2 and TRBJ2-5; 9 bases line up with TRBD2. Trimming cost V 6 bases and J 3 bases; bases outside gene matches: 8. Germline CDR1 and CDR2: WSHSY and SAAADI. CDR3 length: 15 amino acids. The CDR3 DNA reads TGCGCCAGCAGCAGGGTATTAGCGGGAGAAGAGACCCAGTACTTC. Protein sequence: CASSRVLAGEETQYF.

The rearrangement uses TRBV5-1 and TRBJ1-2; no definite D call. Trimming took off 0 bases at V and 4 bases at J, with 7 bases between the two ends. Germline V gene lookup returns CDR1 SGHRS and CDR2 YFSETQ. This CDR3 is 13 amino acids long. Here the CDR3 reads CASSLDGSYGYTF. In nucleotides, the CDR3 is TGCGCCAGCAGCTTGGACGGGAGCTATGGCTACACCTTC.

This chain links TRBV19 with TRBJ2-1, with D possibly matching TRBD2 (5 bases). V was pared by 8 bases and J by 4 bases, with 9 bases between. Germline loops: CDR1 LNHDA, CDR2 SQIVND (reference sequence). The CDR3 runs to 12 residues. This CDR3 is CASGTGYNEQFF. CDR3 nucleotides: TGTGCCAGTGGTACGGGATACAATGAGCAGTTCTTC.

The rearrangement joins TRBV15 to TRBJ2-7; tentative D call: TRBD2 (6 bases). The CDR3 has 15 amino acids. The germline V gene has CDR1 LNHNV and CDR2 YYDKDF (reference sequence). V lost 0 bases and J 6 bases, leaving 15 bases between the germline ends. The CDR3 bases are TGTGCCACCAGCAGAGATCATAGTCAGCGGGTCGAGCAGTACTTC. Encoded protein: CATSRDHSQRVEQYF.

For the CDR3, the DNA is TGTGCCAGCGGCTCCTCCAGGACAGCCTACGAGCAGTACTTC. It translates to CASGSSRTAYEQYF. The V gene is TRBV2, the J gene TRBJ2-7; perhaps TRBD1 as D (6 bases). Trimming left V 8 bases short and J 2 bases short, with 16 bases between. The CDR3 covers 14 residues. CDR1 and CDR2 from the germline V gene are SNHLY and FYNNEI.

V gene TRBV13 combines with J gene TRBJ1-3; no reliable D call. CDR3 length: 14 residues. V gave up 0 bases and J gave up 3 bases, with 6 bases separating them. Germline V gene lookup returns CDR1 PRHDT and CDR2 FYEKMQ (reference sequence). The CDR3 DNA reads TGTGCCAGCAGCTTAGGAGCGTATGGAAACACCATATATTTT. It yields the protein CASSLGAYGNTIYF.

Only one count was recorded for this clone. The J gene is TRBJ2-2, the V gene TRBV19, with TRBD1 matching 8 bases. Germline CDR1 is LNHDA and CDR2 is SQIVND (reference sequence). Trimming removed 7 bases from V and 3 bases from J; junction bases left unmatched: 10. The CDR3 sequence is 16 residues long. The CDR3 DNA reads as TGTGCCAGTAAGATGGGGGACAGGACCTACACCGGGGAGCTGTTTTTT. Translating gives CASKMGDRTYTGELFF.

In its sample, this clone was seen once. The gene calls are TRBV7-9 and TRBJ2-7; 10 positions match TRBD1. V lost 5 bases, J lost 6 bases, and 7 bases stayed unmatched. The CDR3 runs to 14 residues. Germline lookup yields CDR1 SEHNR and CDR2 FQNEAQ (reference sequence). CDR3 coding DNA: TGTGCCAGCAGCCCATCGGGACAGGGGCGCGAGCAGTACTTC. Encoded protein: CASSPSGQGREQYF.